This is a list of T cell receptor beta chains from one sample in a study of radiation and T cells in renal cell carcinoma. Method: immunoSEQ multiplex PCR; TCRdb's copy keeps in-frame clones and lacks some. The table has 20,000 to 25,000 clones, approximately 80% seen once. Sample: blood, taken from a patient whose treatment included radiotherapy and nephrectomy. These TCRs come from a man between 60 and 70 years old with renal cell carcinoma. Both conserved end residues are part of each CDR3. Fields, in order: clone size, J gene, D gene, V gene, CDR3 protein. D genes are given only for firm matches. For some rows the clone size is stated as once, few or many, or as a class when expanded; others skip it.

>.|TRBJ2-5|.|TRBV19
CASSPVRHQETQYF
>once|TRBJ2-1|TRBD2|TRBV10-3
CAISQGLALDEQFF
>.|TRBJ1-1|TRBD1|TRBV6-5
CASRGTERNTEAFF
>.|TRBJ2-3|.|TRBV5-1
CASSPSPDTQYF
>.|TRBJ2-2|.|TRBV6-5
CASSYSRKSGELFF
>.|TRBJ2-7|TRBD2|TRBV5-1
CASSVTQREAYEQYF
>.|TRBJ2-7|.|TRBV12-5
CASGLVQSREQPYEQYF
>.|TRBJ2-2|.|TRBV5-4
CASSPTPRSSTGELFF
>.|TRBJ1-1|.|TRBV5-4
CASSSDMTGAAFF
>.|TRBJ2-3|.|TRBV7-2
CASSFWGSTDTQYF
>.|TRBJ2-3|.|TRBV7-9
CASSPPGGGPGTDTQYF
>.|TRBJ2-7|TRBD2|TRBV18
CASSPGLAGSYEQYF
>once|TRBJ2-1|.|TRBV7-9
CASSLSSGNYNEQFF
>.|TRBJ2-3|TRBD2|TRBV19
CASSITSGRGTSTDTQYF
>.|TRBJ2-7|TRBD2|TRBV27
CASRSPGLAIYEQYF
>.|TRBJ2-1|.|TRBV19
CASSIRAGAVYNEQFF
>.|TRBJ1-5|.|TRBV5-6
CASSLGNQPQHF
>.|TRBJ2-2|.|TRBV7-9
CASSHSRSGELFF
>.|TRBJ2-7|.|TRBV21-1
CASSKENAGVLVHEQYF
>.|TRBJ2-1|TRBD2|TRBV15
CATSRGLAIEQFF
>.|TRBJ2-3|TRBD1|TRBV6-1
CASRDRGPSDTQYF
>.|TRBJ2-1|.|TRBV25-1
CASSRVVNEQFF
>once|TRBJ1-1|.|TRBV6-5
CASSLSYTNTEAFF
>.|TRBJ2-1|.|TRBV5-1
CASTRRGPDDNEQFF
>few|TRBJ1-5|.|TRBV2
CASSPGRGAAQHF
>.|TRBJ1-6|.|TRBV5-6
CASSPGGDFYSPLHF
>few|TRBJ2-7|.|TRBV5-1
CASSLGPGGTYEQYF
>.|TRBJ2-1|TRBD2|TRBV11-3
CASSRTSGGRGNEQFF
>many|TRBJ2-7|TRBD2|TRBV7-8
CASSLVSLVVGTSPLYSYEQYF
>.|TRBJ2-5|.|TRBV7-2
CASSQGLGGGTQYF
>.|TRBJ1-1|.|TRBV21-1
CASSKCPGGNTEAFF
>.|TRBJ1-4|.|TRBV19
CASSIDQGKRTNEKLFF
>.|TRBJ1-4|.|TRBV15
CATTGLANEKLFF
>.|TRBJ1-5|.|TRBV5-1
CASSLGGSSNQPQHF
>.|TRBJ2-7|.|TRBV5-6
CASSYSGSSYEQYF
>.|TRBJ2-3|TRBD1|TRBV29-1
CSAPRDRETTDTQYF
>few|TRBJ1-5|.|TRBV28
CASSFYGNQPQHF
>.|TRBJ2-3|.|TRBV7-6
CASSPGGGTDTQYF
>.|TRBJ2-3|TRBD2|TRBV7-2
CASSLGTSGRGSDTQYF
>.|TRBJ2-1|TRBD2|TRBV18
CASSPPREGPNEQFF
>.|TRBJ2-7|TRBD2|TRBV5-1
CASSLVAGGPYEQYF
>.|TRBJ1-1|.|TRBV7-2
CASSFSGVGNTEAFF
>few|TRBJ2-7|TRBD1|TRBV28
CASTEPGQGYSYEQYF
>few|TRBJ2-7|TRBD1|TRBV5-1
CASNLVPRDRSYEQYF